This T cell receptor (beta chain) was obtained from a study of T cell responses to AZD1222 COVID-19 vaccine. Overall study findings and caveats: Every sample of the repertoires postdated the peak T cell response. The sample set comprised mostly white British donors with more females, and clonal diversity was possibly underestimated. Per reports, nearly half of all spike-specific TCRs target regions that are unmutated in variants.

This table comes from immunoSEQ multiplex PCR, and its TCRdb copy is limited to in-frame clones, with some not included. The repertoire holds about 150,000 clones, with 82% as singletons. Details on this clone: Its specificity is unknown.

This TCR derives from an adult in good health. The sequenced sample was peripheral blood, obtained on day 0 of MenACWY control vaccination.

The CDR3 sequence: CASTPRRADSNQPQHF. As DNA, the CDR3 is TGTGCCAGCACCCCCCGGCGTGCAGACAGCAATCAGCCCCAGCATTTT. The J gene is TRBJ1-5, the V gene TRBV18; D not resolved. V lost 8 bases and J 1 base, leaving 18 bases between the germline ends. The germline gives CDR1 KGHSH, CDR2 LQKENI. This CDR3 has 16 amino acids.